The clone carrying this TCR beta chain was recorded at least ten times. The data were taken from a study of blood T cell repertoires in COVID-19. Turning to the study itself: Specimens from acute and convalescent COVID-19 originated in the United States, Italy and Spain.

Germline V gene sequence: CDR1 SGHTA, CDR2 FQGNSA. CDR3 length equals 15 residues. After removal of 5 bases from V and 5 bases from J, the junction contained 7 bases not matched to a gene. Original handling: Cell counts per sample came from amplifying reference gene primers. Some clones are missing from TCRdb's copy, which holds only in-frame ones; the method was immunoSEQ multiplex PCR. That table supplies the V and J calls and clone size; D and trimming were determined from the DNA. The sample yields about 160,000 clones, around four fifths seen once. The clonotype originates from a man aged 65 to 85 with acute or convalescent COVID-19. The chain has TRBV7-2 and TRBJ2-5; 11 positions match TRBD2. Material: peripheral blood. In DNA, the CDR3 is TGTGCCAGCAGCCCTAGCGGGGGGCCAGTGGAGACCCAGTACTTC. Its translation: CASSPSGGPVETQYF.